Shown below are 28 T cell receptor beta chains from a single sample sequenced in a study of T cells after yellow fever vaccination. TCRdb reanalysed the 5' RACE reads using MiXCR and keeps one entry per CDR3 protein. This table holds around 340,000 distinct CDR3 sequences, approximately 12% found once. Sample: CD4+ T cells sorted from PBMCs, taken 15 days after the yellow fever booster vaccination. The receptors derive from a man in his late teens or twenties who received the YFV17D yellow fever vaccine.

This clonotype showed up just a few times. The chain is built from TRBV4-1 and TRBJ2-3; TRBD2 aligns across 8 bases. Germline-derived CDR1 and CDR2 are MGHRA and YSYEKL. V dropped 4 bases and J dropped 3; count of bases not matched to a gene: 6. The CDR3 is 15 residues long. The CDR3 is CASSRSGGGTDTQYF. DNA of the CDR3: TGCGCCAGCAGCCGGTCCGGGGGGGGAACAGATACGCAGTATTTT.

The chain is built from TRBV2 and TRBJ1-6; TRBD1 agrees at 7 bases. CDR1 and CDR2 from the germline V gene are SNHLY and FYNNEI. This CDR3 is 13 amino acids long. J gave up 9 bases and V 6 bases, and 5 bases lay outside the gene matches. CDR3 in DNA: TGTGCCAGCAGACTACAGGGGAGTTCACCCCTCCACTTT. This codes for CASRLQGSSPLHF.

The chain carries TRBV18 and TRBJ2-5, with 10 bases aligning to TRBD2. Germline-derived CDR1 and CDR2 are KGHSH and LQKENI. The CDR3 is made up of 15 amino acids. Trimming at V came to 6 bases and at J to 2 bases, leaving 6 bases not matched to a gene. CDR3 sequence reads: CASSNLAGVQETQYF. The CDR3 nucleotides are TGTGCCAGCTCGAATCTAGCGGGGGTGCAAGAGACCCAGTACTTC. The whole variable domain, remainder taken from reference TRBV18 and TRBJ2-5, is NAGVMQNPRHLVRRRGQEARLRCSPMKGHSHVYWYRQLPEEGLKFMVYLQKENIIDESGMPKERFSAEFPKEGPSILRIQQVVRGDSAAYFCASSNLAGVQETQYFGPGTRLLVL.

This clonotype was seen a handful of times. The chain couples TRBV24-1 to TRBJ2-2, with TRBD2 as a possible D gene (6 bases). Germline V gene data show CDR1 as KGHDR and CDR2 as SFDVKD. Between the trimmed V and J ends, which lost 5 bases and 6 bases, there was a span of 9 bases. The CDR3 totals 13 residues. The CDR3 loop reads CATSARRAGELFF. The CDR3 region has the DNA TGTGCCACCAGTGCCAGGAGGGCCGGGGAGCTGTTTTTT.

V and J are TRBV29-1 and TRBJ2-3, with 9 bases that match TRBD2. This CDR3 has 12 residues. Germline assignment: CDR1 SQVTM and CDR2 ANQGSEA. Trimming took 0 bases from V and 10 from J; bases not matched to a gene: 2. The CDR3 here is CSVEDRGGAQYF. The CDR3 coding sequence is TGCAGCGTTGAAGATCGCGGGGGGGCGCAGTATTTT.

The chain is built from TRBV3-1 and TRBJ2-5; D remains ambiguous. Germline V lookup: CDR1 LGHDT, CDR2 YNNKEL (reference sequence). The length of the CDR3 is 12 residues. V was cut by 3 bases and J by 2 bases, with 4 bases left in between. CDR3 loop: CASSHRQETQYF. CDR3 DNA: TGTGCCAGCAGCCATCGACAAGAGACCCAGTACTTC.

This clonotype was observed at least ten times. V usage is TRBV28 and J usage is TRBJ2-4; D ambiguous. Trimming shortened V by 5 bases and J by 6 bases, and 8 bases separated the two germline ends. The CDR3 runs to 12 residues. From germline, CDR1 is MDHEN and CDR2 SYDVKM. CDR3 residues: CASSETRNIQYF. In DNA, the CDR3 is TGTGCCAGCAGTGAAACAAGAAACATTCAGTACTTC. Looking up the rest from reference TRBV28 and TRBJ2-4 gives the full variable domain: DVKVTQSSRYLVKRTGEKVFLECVQDMDHENMFWYRQDPGLGLRLIYFSYDVKMKEKGDIPEGYSVSREKKERFSLILESASTNQTSMYLCASSETRNIQYFGAGTRLSVL.

Ten or more counts support this clonotype. The gene calls are TRBV4-1 and TRBJ2-2, with unresolved D. Germline CDR1 reads MGHRA; CDR2 reads YSYEKL. The CDR3 is 15 residues long. V was shortened by 0 bases and J by 6 bases, with 11 bases between the two germline ends. As DNA, the CDR3 is TGCGCCAGCAGCCAAGAGGTACGGGCCTCCGGGGAGCTGTTTTTT. This encodes CASSQEVRASGELFF.

At least ten counts were recorded for this clonotype. This sequence joins TRBV4-2 and TRBJ2-3; TRBD2 matches at 8 bases. Trimming removed 0 bases from V and 2 bases from J; junction bases left unmatched: 4. Germline loops: CDR1 LGHNA, CDR2 YNFKEQ. This CDR3 has 16 residues. The CDR3 bases are TGTGCCAGCAGCCAAGAACCAGCGGGGGCCACAGATACGCAGTATTTT. Residues: CASSQEPAGATDTQYF.

This clonotype has a handful of counts. The V call is TRBV3-1, the J call TRBJ2-7, with D possibly TRBD1 on 6 matching bases. Germline-derived CDR1 and CDR2 are LGHDT and YNNKEL (reference sequence). This CDR3 contains 14 residues. Trimming took off 2 bases at V and 9 bases at J, with 17 bases between the two ends. CDR3 amino acids: CASSQSGTSKRQYV. The CDR3 region has the DNA TGTGCCAGCAGCCAATCCGGGACATCCAAGCGGCAGTACGTC.

The V call is TRBV5-1, the J call TRBJ1-1, with TRBD1 matching over 7 bases. CDR1 is SGHRS and CDR2 is YFSETQ in the germline V gene. The CDR3 has 15 residues. With 0 bases clipped from V and 8 bases from J, the junction kept 10 bases outside the gene matches. DNA for the CDR3: TGCGCCAGCAGCTTGGCCCCAACAGGGGACAAAGAAGCTTTCTTT. Translated, it gives CASSLAPTGDKEAFF. The full variable domain, completed using reference TRBV5-1 and TRBJ1-1, is KAGVTQTPRYLIKTRGQQVTLSCSPISGHRSVSWYQQTPGQGLQFLFEYFSETQRNKGNFPGRFSGRQFSNSRSEMNVSTLELGDSALYLCASSLAPTGDKEAFFGQGTRLTVV.

This chain uses TRBV29-1 with TRBJ1-2; D gene uncertain. Looked up from germline, CDR1 is SQVTM and CDR2 is ANQGSEA. The V end lost 6 bases, the J end lost 4 bases, and 15 bases lay between the germline ends. The CDR3 contains 13 residues. CDR3 protein: CSVGGGEGYGYTF. CDR3 DNA: TGCAGCGTCGGAGGTGGGGAAGGCTATGGCTACACCTTC.

This clonotype was recorded a few times. CDR3 sequence: CASSPPRWGVGQETQYF. The CDR3 nucleotides read TGTGCCAGCAGCCCTCCCCGGTGGGGCGTAGGGCAAGAGACCCAGTACTTC. V and J are TRBV13 and TRBJ2-5, with a possible D match to TRBD1 (5 bases). V was pared by 5 bases and J by 2 bases, with 21 bases between. The germline V gene encodes CDR1 PRHDT and CDR2 FYEKMQ (reference sequence). CDR3 length: 17 residues.

V gene TRBV5-1 combines with J gene TRBJ1-2, with 11 bases that match TRBD1. CDR3 length: 14 amino acids. The V segment lost 4 bases and the J segment 7 bases; nucleotides outside the gene matches: 6. Germline V CDR1 and CDR2: SGHRS, YFSETQ. The CDR3 DNA follows: TGCGCCAGCAGCAGCGGACAGGGGGCGGGTGGCTACACCTTC. Its translation is CASSSGQGAGGYTF.

This clonotype occurred many times. The chain uses TRBV5-6 and TRBJ2-7, with a weak D call TRBD1 (6 bases). Trimming left V 4 bases short and J 6 bases short, with 11 bases between. The CDR3 contains 12 residues. Germline CDR1 and CDR2: SGHDT and YYEEEE. CDR3 in DNA: TGTGCCAGCAGCCGTACAGGGCGCGAGCAGTACGTC. The encoded protein is CASSRTGREQYV.

The rearrangement joins TRBV7-3 to TRBJ2-7, with unresolved D. Trimming pared 5 bases from V and 3 bases from J, leaving 14 bases between. The CDR3 is 14 residues long. CDR1 is SGHTA and CDR2 is FQGTGA in the germline V gene. Written as DNA, the CDR3 is TGTGCCAGCAGCGCACTCTCTCCCGACTACGAGCAGTACTTC. It encodes CASSALSPDYEQYF.

The chain joins TRBV10-3 to TRBJ2-5; weak D call: TRBD2 (6 bases). V dropped 6 bases and J dropped 5 bases, with 16 bases sitting between them. The CDR3 loop spans 14 amino acids. Germline assignment: CDR1 ENHRY and CDR2 SYGVKD. The CDR3 reads CAIRSGTGEETQYF. The CDR3 DNA reads as TGTGCCATCAGGTCTGGGACGGGAGAGGAGACCCAGTACTTC.

CDR3 nucleotides: TGCGCCAGCAGCTGGGACGACTCTGGAAACACCATATATTTT. Amino acids: CASSWDDSGNTIYF. V gene TRBV5-1 combines with J gene TRBJ1-3; a weak D match, TRBD1 (5 bases). Trimming removed 3 bases at V and 0 bases at J, with 7 bases between. CDR3 size: 14 residues. CDR1 is SGHRS and CDR2 is YFSETQ in the germline V gene. Full variable domain (outside the CDR3, taken from reference TRBV5-1 and TRBJ1-3): KAGVTQTPRYLIKTRGQQVTLSCSPISGHRSVSWYQQTPGQGLQFLFEYFSETQRNKGNFPGRFSGRQFSNSRSEMNVSTLELGDSALYLCASSWDDSGNTIYFGEGSWLTVV.

This sequence joins TRBV6-2 or TRBV6-3 and TRBJ1-2; maybe TRBD1 (5 bases). Germline-derived CDR1 and CDR2 are MNHEY and SVGEGT. Trimming cost V 4 bases and J 3 bases, with 15 bases left between them. The CDR3 totals 15 residues. CDR3 DNA: TGTGCCAGCAGTTTTGCCGACAGCGGATACTATGGCTACACCTTC. The encoded protein is CASSFADSGYYGYTF.

This clonotype occurred many times. Here the CDR3 reads CSVVRGGVNTEAFF. Written as DNA, the CDR3 is TGCAGCGTTGTAAGAGGGGGGGTGAACACTGAAGCTTTCTTT. V is TRBV29-1 and J is TRBJ1-1, with a possible D match to TRBD1 (6 bases). V was pared by 4 bases and J by 0 bases, with 12 bases between. The CDR3 is 14 residues long. Germline V CDR1 and CDR2: SQVTM, ANQGSEA.

This chain uses TRBV20-1 with TRBJ1-6, with a weak D call TRBD1 (6 bases). Germline CDR1 is DFQATT and CDR2 is SNEGSKA (reference sequence). Trimming removed 0 bases at V and 8 bases at J, with 11 bases between. The CDR3 covers 14 residues. The CDR3 protein is CSARDSRGYSPLHF. The CDR3 DNA sequence: TGCAGTGCTAGAGATAGCAGGGGTTATTCACCCCTCCACTTT.

This clonotype has a handful of counts. V and J are TRBV7-8 and TRBJ2-3, with a weak D call TRBD2 (5 bases). The germline V and J ends were trimmed by 1 base and 7 bases, with 12 bases remaining between them. Germline V gene lookup returns CDR1 SGHVS and CDR2 FQNEAQ. CDR3 size: 14 residues. CDR3 coding DNA: TGTGCCAGCAGCTTAGATCCGGGGTCGAATACGCAGTATTTT. The encoded protein is CASSLDPGSNTQYF.

This clonotype was observed once. The chain is built from TRBV5-1 and TRBJ2-1; possible D gene TRBD1, 6 bases. The ends were cut back, 5 bases at V and 9 bases at J, with 12 bases in the middle. The CDR3 totals 12 residues. Germline-derived CDR1 and CDR2 are SGHRS and YFSETQ. CDR3 DNA: TGCGCCAGCAGAGCACAGGGCGGTGAGCAGTTCTTC. The encoded protein is CASRAQGGEQFF.

This clonotype was recorded a few times. CDR3 sequence: CSASGGRFEQYF. As DNA, the CDR3 is TGCAGTGCTAGCGGGGGGCGCTTCGAGCAGTACTTC. The chain links TRBV20-1 to TRBJ2-7, with a tentative D call TRBD2 (7 bases). The V end lost 3 bases, the J end lost 6 bases, and 12 bases lay between the germline ends. Germline V CDR1 and CDR2: DFQATT, SNEGSKA (reference sequence). The CDR3 length is 12 residues.

This clonotype showed up just a few times. The V call is TRBV11-2, the J call TRBJ2-7; 7 nucleotides line up with TRBD1. The V gene end was trimmed by 2 bases and the J gene end by 3 bases; junction bases not matched to a gene: 7. The germline V gene has CDR1 SGHAT and CDR2 FQNNGV. The CDR3 is 15 residues long. CDR3 DNA: TGTGCCAGCAGCTTAAGGACAGGTACGGACTACGAGCAGTACTTC. This encodes CASSLRTGTDYEQYF.

The V and J genes are TRBV12-3 or TRBV12-4 and TRBJ2-5, with 9 positions matching TRBD2. V gave up 3 bases and J gave up 2 bases; unmatched junction bases: 7. The CDR3 runs to 16 residues. The CDR3 bases are TGTGCCAGCAGTTTCTCACCAGCGGGGGGTCAAGAGACCCAGTACTTC. Encoded protein: CASSFSPAGGQETQYF.

This clonotype was seen only a few times. V is TRBV15 and J is TRBJ2-7; 9 bases map to TRBD1. This CDR3 comprises 14 residues. Germline lookup yields CDR1 LNHNV and CDR2 YYDKDF (reference sequence). V trimming: 2 bases; J trimming: 5 bases; junction bases outside the gene matches: 4. The CDR3 spells CATSRPDRGDEQYV. In nucleotides, the CDR3 is TGTGCCACCAGCAGACCGGACAGGGGCGACGAGCAGTACGTC.

Ten or more counts support this clonotype. The J gene is TRBJ2-5, the V gene TRBV4-3; D uncertain. The CDR3 covers 14 residues. CDR1 and CDR2 from the germline V gene are LGHNA and YSLEER. Trimming left V 1 base short and J 1 base short, with 7 bases between. CDR3 amino acids: CASSQGVGQETQYF. The CDR3 DNA is TGCGCCAGCAGCCAAGGCGTGGGCCAAGAGACCCAGTACTTC.